This T cell receptor beta chain was retrieved from a study of blood T cell repertoires in COVID-19. Data came from immunoSEQ multiplex PCR; TCRdb stores just in-frame clones and leaves some out. This table holds some 110,000 clones, about four fifths found once. Germline CDR1 and CDR2: KGHDR and SFDVKD. The CDR3 runs to 13 residues. Trimming stripped 4 bases from V and 6 bases from J, with 10 bases between. The sequenced material came from peripheral blood. The V call is TRBV24-1, the J call TRBJ2-3; D unresolved. This receptor was taken from a woman aged 70-85 years with acute or convalescent COVID-19. The DNA of the CDR3 is TGTGCCACCAGTGACGGGTTATCGGATACGCAGTATTTT. It codes for CATSDGLSDTQYF.